One and the same sample provided the 30 T cell receptor beta chains below, sequenced in a study of T cells after yellow fever vaccination. TCRdb re-called the 5' RACE reads with MiXCR, one entry per CDR3 protein. This table holds around 360,000 distinct CDR3 sequences, around a tenth found once. The specimen was PBMCs, collected on the day of the first yellow fever vaccination. These receptor sequences come from a man aged 18 to 30 who received the YFV17D yellow fever vaccine.

The V call is TRBV6-6, the J call TRBJ2-7; 8 nucleotides align to TRBD2. Trimming removed 4 bases from V and 1 base from J; junction bases left unmatched: 0. CDR1 is MNHNY, CDR2 SVGAGI, per germline (reference sequence). The CDR3 is 13 residues long. The CDR3 nucleotides read TGTGCCAGCAGTTCTAGCGGGTCCTACGAGCAGTACTTC. This sequence encodes CASSSSGSYEQYF.

The CDR3 DNA reads as TGTGCCAGCAGCTTAATACAGCTGAACACTGAAGCTTTCTTT. It encodes CASSLIQLNTEAFF. The V gene is TRBV11-3, the J gene TRBJ1-1; D gene ambiguous. Germline values: CDR1 SGHNT, CDR2 YENEEA. The CDR3 loop spans 14 amino acids. V lost 2 bases to trimming and J lost 0 bases, with 7 bases between them.

V usage is TRBV5-1 and J usage is TRBJ2-5; D uncertain. This CDR3 has 13 residues. Trimming took 0 bases from V and 5 from J, leaving 8 bases between them. The germline V gene has CDR1 SGHRS and CDR2 YFSETQ. CDR3 DNA sequence: TGCGCCAGCAGCTTGGGAAGTTCGGAGACCCAGTACTTC. Amino acids: CASSLGSSETQYF.

This clonotype has a handful of counts. The gene calls are TRBV21-1 and TRBJ1-2. TRBV21-1 is termed a pseudogene. The CDR3 sequence is 14 residues long. The CDR3: CASSKSRESYGYTF. As DNA, the CDR3 is TGTGCCAGCAGCAAAAGTCGGGAGAGCTATGGCTACACCTTC.

The chain combines TRBV5-6 with TRBJ2-7; TRBD1 aligns across 9 bases. Germline lookup yields CDR1 SGHDT and CDR2 YYEEEE. J gave up 4 bases and V 4 bases, and 9 bases lay outside the gene matches. CDR3 size: 15 residues. The CDR3 nucleotides read TGTGCCAGCAGCCTACTAACAGGGGGCTGGTACGAGCAGTACGTC. Its protein is CASSLLTGGWYEQYV.

V usage is TRBV12-3 or TRBV12-4 and J usage is TRBJ1-2; D gene unclear. Trimming took 1 base from V and 10 from J, leaving 10 bases between them. This CDR3 has 12 residues. The CDR3 nucleotides read TGTGCCAGCAGTTTAGGGCCTATTGTCTACACCTTC. This gives the protein CASSLGPIVYTF.

V usage is TRBV5-1 and J usage is TRBJ1-1, with a tentative D call TRBD1 (6 bases). Between the trimmed V and J ends, which lost 0 bases and 5 bases, there was a span of 17 bases. CDR3 length equals 16 residues. Germline V gives CDR1 SGHRS, CDR2 YFSETQ. In nucleotides, the CDR3 is TGCGCCAGCAGCTTGGGACTACAGGGAATTGGGACTGAAGCTTTCTTT. It encodes CASSLGLQGIGTEAFF.

J is TRBJ2-1 and V is TRBV7-2, with TRBD2 matching over 7 bases. CDR1 is SGHTA and CDR2 is FQGNSA in the germline V gene. The CDR3 covers 14 residues. Trimming removed 1 base from V and 6 bases from J; junction bases left unmatched: 3. The CDR3 is CASSLVASGNEQFF. Written as DNA, the CDR3 is TGTGCCAGCAGCTTAGTAGCTAGCGGCAATGAGCAGTTCTTC. The full variable domain, rest sourced from reference TRBV7-2 and TRBJ2-1, is GAGVSQSPSNKVTEKGKDVELRCDPISGHTALYWYRQSLGQGLEFLIYFQGNSAPDKSGLPSDRFSAERTGGSVSTLTIQRTQQEDSAVYLCASSLVASGNEQFFGPGTRLTVL.

The gene calls are TRBV6-6 and TRBJ2-7; tentatively, D is TRBD2 (6 bases). This CDR3 comprises 13 residues. Germline lookup yields CDR1 MNHNY and CDR2 SVGAGI (reference sequence). Trimming removed 2 bases at V and 13 bases at J, with 18 bases between. The CDR3 DNA is TGTGCCAGCAGTTACGCGACCGGGAGCTTTCTTTACGTC. Protein sequence: CASSYATGSFLYV.

This clonotype was observed once. The chain links TRBV19 to TRBJ1-2, with a tentative D call TRBD1 (6 bases). This CDR3 contains 14 residues. Germline values: CDR1 LNHDA, CDR2 SQIVND (reference sequence). V dropped 3 bases and J dropped 8 bases, with 16 bases sitting between them. CDR3 residues: CASSITGFGGGYTF. CDR3 DNA sequence: TGTGCCAGTAGTATCACAGGGTTTGGAGGCGGCTACACCTTC.

The chain joins TRBV7-8 to TRBJ1-2, with a weak D call TRBD1 (5 bases). V was trimmed by 5 bases and J by 5 bases, leaving 12 bases between them. The CDR3 has 13 residues. CDR1 SGHVS and CDR2 FQNEAQ come from the germline V gene. CDR3 amino acids: CASSPRVGYGYTF. In nucleotides, the CDR3 is TGTGCCAGCAGCCCCAGGGTCGGGTATGGCTACACCTTC.

This chain connects TRBV6-5 to TRBJ1-5; 7 bases fit TRBD1. Trimming cost V 2 bases and J 3 bases; bases outside gene matches: 4. Germline assignment: CDR1 MNHEY and CDR2 SVGAGI. The CDR3 extends over 15 amino acids. The CDR3 DNA sequence: TGTGCCAGCAGTTACCCAGGGGGGCACAATCAGCCCCAGCATTTT. Amino acid sequence: CASSYPGGHNQPQHF.

This clonotype came up a few times. The chain links TRBV30 to TRBJ2-3; a weak D match, TRBD2 (6 bases). The V and J ends lost 7 bases and 3 bases respectively, with 17 bases between them. The V gene's germline CDR1 is GTSNPN and CDR2 SVGIG (reference sequence). The CDR3 has 14 residues. The CDR3, as DNA: TGTGCCTCCATCCGGGGGTTGGGGACAGATACGCAGTATTTT. This translates into CASIRGLGTDTQYF.

V usage is TRBV12-3 or TRBV12-4 and J usage is TRBJ2-2; no clear D gene. This CDR3 is built from 13 residues. The V end lost 5 bases, the J end lost 6 bases, and 10 bases lay between the germline ends. Here the CDR3 reads CASSRRSAGELFF. Written as DNA, the CDR3 is TGTGCCAGCAGTCGTAGATCAGCCGGGGAGCTGTTTTTT.

This clonotype was seen a few times. V is TRBV11-2 and J is TRBJ1-6, with a weak D call TRBD1 (5 bases). The CDR3 is made up of 15 amino acids. Between the trimmed V and J ends, which lost 4 bases and 7 bases, there was a span of 14 bases. Germline-derived CDR1 and CDR2 are SGHAT and FQNNGV. The CDR3 protein is CASSYLTAANSPLHF. CDR3 DNA: TGTGCCAGCAGCTACCTGACAGCGGCGAATTCACCCCTCCACTTT. The complete variable domain, with remaining parts taken from reference TRBV11-2 and TRBJ1-6, reads EAGVAQSPRYKIIEKRQSVAFWCNPISGHATLYWYQQILGQGPKLLIQFQNNGVVDDSQLPKDRFSAERLKGVDSTLKIQPAKLEDSAVYLCASSYLTAANSPLHFGNGTRLTVT.

The V and J genes are TRBV10-2 and TRBJ2-5; perhaps TRBD2 as D (5 bases). The CDR3 length is 11 residues. From germline, CDR1 is WSHSY and CDR2 SAAADI. V lost 7 bases, J lost 7 bases, and 10 bases lay in between. The CDR3 region is CASNRRGTQYF. CDR3 coding DNA: TGCGCCAGCAACAGACGGGGGACCCAGTACTTC.

The rearrangement uses TRBV4-2 and TRBJ2-5; 8 bases agree with TRBD2. CDR1 is LGHNA and CDR2 is YNFKEQ in the germline V gene. CDR3 length: 15 residues. After removal of 0 bases from V and 6 bases from J, the junction contained 6 bases not matched to a gene. The CDR3 nucleotides are TGTGCCAGCAGCCAAGAGGGCACTAGCGGCAAGACCCAGTACTTC. The encoded protein is CASSQEGTSGKTQYF.

This clonotype was seen a handful of times. This chain uses TRBV15 with TRBJ1-5; a weak D match, TRBD1 (6 bases). Trimming pared 3 bases from V and 3 bases from J, leaving 12 bases between. Germline CDR1 is LNHNV and CDR2 is YYDKDF (reference sequence). The CDR3 is 15 amino acids. The CDR3 DNA is TGTGCCACCAGCAGCCACGGGGGCCACAATCAGCCCCAGCATTTT. It translates to CATSSHGGHNQPQHF. The full variable domain, rest sourced from reference TRBV15 and TRBJ1-5, is DAMVIQNPRYQVTQFGKPVTLSCSQTLNHNVMYWYQQKSSQAPKLLFHYYDKDFNNEADTPDNFQSRRPNTSFCFLDIRSPGLGDTAMYLCATSSHGGHNQPQHFGDGTRLSIL.

DNA of the CDR3: TGTGCCAGCAGTCGACGGGGGGAAAAACTGTTTTTT. Translation: CASSRRGEKLFF. The chain joins TRBV6-5 to TRBJ1-4; D is perhaps TRBD1 (5 bases). This CDR3 comprises 12 residues. Trimming took off 5 bases at V and 8 bases at J, with 9 bases between the two ends. Germline CDR1 reads MNHEY; CDR2 reads SVGAGI.

This clonotype came up once. Only one base separates this from a far larger clonotype, so it likely reflects a read error. V gene TRBV12-3 or TRBV12-4 combines with J gene TRBJ1-5; 7 nucleotides align to TRBD1. The V segment lost 5 bases and the J segment 4 bases; nucleotides outside the gene matches: 5. There are 14 residues in the CDR3. The CDR3 loop reads CASSPEQGNQPQHF. The CDR3 DNA sequence: TGTGCCAGCAGTCCAGAACAGGGGAATCAGCCCCAGCATTTT.

V gene TRBV6-5 combines with J gene TRBJ1-2; D is ambiguous. V was cut by 4 bases and J by 5 bases, with 14 bases left in between. This CDR3 region has 14 residues. The V gene's germline CDR1 is MNHEY and CDR2 SVGAGI. CDR3 sequence reads: CASSSDLTGYGYTF. In DNA, the CDR3 is TGTGCCAGCAGTTCCGACCTAACGGGGTATGGCTACACCTTC.

This sequence joins TRBV9 and TRBJ1-2; tentatively, D is TRBD1 (6 bases). Germline CDR1 reads SGDLS; CDR2 reads YYNGEE. Trimming took 0 bases from V and 4 from J, leaving 10 bases between them. This CDR3 has 14 residues. This CDR3 reads CASSVDGGGYGYTF. The CDR3 DNA follows: TGTGCCAGCAGCGTAGATGGGGGCGGCTATGGCTACACCTTC.

The V gene is TRBV12-3 or TRBV12-4, the J gene TRBJ1-2; D ambiguous. V was pared by 3 bases and J by 0 bases, with 11 bases between. The CDR3 has 15 residues. CDR3 sequence reads: CASSFGRRANYGYTF. The DNA for the CDR3 is TGTGCCAGCAGTTTTGGGCGACGAGCTAACTATGGCTACACCTTC.

This sequence joins TRBV20-1 and TRBJ1-2, with D uncertain. Germline V lookup: CDR1 DFQATT, CDR2 SNEGSKA (reference sequence). The CDR3 is made up of 14 amino acids. This CDR3 is CGYKQRQYVYGYTF. CDR3 DNA sequence: TGCGGATATAAACAGCGTCAATACGTGTATGGCTACACCTTC.

This clonotype was recorded at least ten times. V is TRBV11-2 and J is TRBJ2-3; 9 bases are shared with TRBD1. V was clipped by 5 bases and J by 5 bases; unmatched bases: 8. Germline CDR1 SGHAT, CDR2 FQNNGV. The CDR3 loop spans 15 amino acids. CDR3 region: CASSRNRGQQDTQYF. CDR3 nucleotides: TGTGCCAGCAGCCGGAACAGGGGGCAACAAGATACGCAGTATTTT.

The V call is TRBV10-3, the J call TRBJ2-2, with D possibly TRBD1 on 6 matching bases. CDR3 length equals 14 residues. CDR1 and CDR2 (germline): ENHRY, SYGVKD. With 3 bases removed from V and 8 bases from J, the gap between germline ends came to 13 bases. The CDR3 nucleotides read TGTGCCATCAGTGAAACAGGGAACGCGGGGGAGCTGTTTTTT. Translated: CAISETGNAGELFF.

The chain carries TRBV29-1 and TRBJ1-1; TRBD1 matches 7 bases. The CDR3 consists of 15 residues. V lost 1 base and J lost 1; bases outside the gene matches: 6. Germline V gives CDR1 SQVTM, CDR2 ANQGSEA. DNA for the CDR3: TGCAGCGTTGAAGGGTCAGGGGGTAAGAACACTGAAGCTTTCTTT. This gives the protein CSVEGSGGKNTEAFF.

The rearrangement joins TRBV6-1 to TRBJ2-5; D uncertain. The CDR3 extends over 15 amino acids. V gave up 5 bases and J gave up 2 bases, with 15 bases separating them. Germline CDR1 reads MNHNS; CDR2 reads SASEGT. DNA for the CDR3: TGTGCCAGCAGTACGACCAGCACACCTCAAGAGACCCAGTACTTC. The encoded protein is CASSTTSTPQETQYF.

V usage is TRBV4-3 and J usage is TRBJ2-2; 7 bases align to TRBD1. J lost 4 bases, V lost 6 bases, and 5 bases had no gene match. This CDR3 comprises 14 residues. CDR1 is LGHNA, CDR2 YSLEER, per germline. The CDR3 region is CASSRGQTTGELFF. CDR3 DNA sequence: TGCGCCAGCAGTAGGGGACAGACCACCGGGGAGCTGTTTTTT.

This chain uses TRBV12-3 or TRBV12-4 with TRBJ1-1; a possible D gene is TRBD1 (5 bases). V was cut by 6 bases and J by 4 bases, with 12 bases left in between. The CDR3 totals 13 residues. CDR3 loop: CASRARAGTEAFF. The DNA for the CDR3 is TGTGCCAGCAGAGCCAGGGCCGGCACTGAAGCTTTCTTT.